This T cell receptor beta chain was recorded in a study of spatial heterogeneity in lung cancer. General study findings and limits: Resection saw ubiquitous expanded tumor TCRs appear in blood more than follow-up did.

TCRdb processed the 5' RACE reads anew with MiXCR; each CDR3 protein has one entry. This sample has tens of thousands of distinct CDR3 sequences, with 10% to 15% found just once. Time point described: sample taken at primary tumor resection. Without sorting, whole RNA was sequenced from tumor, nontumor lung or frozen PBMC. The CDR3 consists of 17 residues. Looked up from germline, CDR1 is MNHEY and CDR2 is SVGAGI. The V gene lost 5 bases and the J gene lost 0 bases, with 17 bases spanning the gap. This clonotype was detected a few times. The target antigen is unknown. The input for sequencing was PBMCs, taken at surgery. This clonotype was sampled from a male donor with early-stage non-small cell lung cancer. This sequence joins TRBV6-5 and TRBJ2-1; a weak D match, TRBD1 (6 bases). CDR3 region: CASSPQGWPSSYNEQFF. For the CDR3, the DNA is TGTGCCAGCAGTCCTCAGGGGTGGCCTAGCTCCTACAATGAGCAGTTCTTC.